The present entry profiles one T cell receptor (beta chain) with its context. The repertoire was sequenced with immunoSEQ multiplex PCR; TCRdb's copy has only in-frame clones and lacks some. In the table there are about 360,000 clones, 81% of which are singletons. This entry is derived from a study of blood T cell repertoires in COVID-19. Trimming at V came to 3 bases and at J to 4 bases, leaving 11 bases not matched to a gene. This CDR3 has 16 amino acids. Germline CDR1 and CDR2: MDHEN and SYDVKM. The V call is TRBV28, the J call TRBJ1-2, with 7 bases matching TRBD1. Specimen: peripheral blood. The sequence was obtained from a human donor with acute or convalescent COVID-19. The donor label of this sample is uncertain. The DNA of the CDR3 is TGTGCCAGCAGTTTCCTTGGGACAGACTCCTTCTATGGCTACACCTTC. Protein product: CASSFLGTDSFYGYTF.